These 15 T cell receptor beta chains were sequenced from one sample in a study of T cell repertoires in cytomegalovirus infection. MiXCR was run by TCRdb on the reads, yielding one entry per CDR3 protein. In the table there are approximately 110,000 distinct CDR3 sequences, about 33% of which are singletons. Their antigens are not known. Sequencing was performed on CD8+ T cells from cultured PBMCs, taken from culture after CMV antigen stimulation. The origin of the receptors is a human donor in good health (CMV status not recorded). Some clones in this sample may be carry-over from other donors' samples.

The chain uses TRBV7-6 and TRBJ2-7; 7 bases agree with TRBD1. CDR1 SGHVS and CDR2 FNYEAQ come from the germline V gene. The CDR3 has 13 residues. The junction had 2 bases not matched to a gene; V was cut back by 1 base and J by 5 bases. The CDR3 bases are TGTGCCAGCAGCTTAGAAGGGACAGACGAGCAGTACTTC. Translation gives CASSLEGTDEQYF.

This clonotype was seen many times. The chain carries TRBV2 and TRBJ1-5; D is unresolved. The CDR3 has 13 amino acids. CDR1 and CDR2 from the germline V gene are SNHLY and FYNNEI. Trimming removed 5 bases from V and 3 bases from J, with 8 bases in between. CDR3 sequence: CASSQKVNQPQHF. CDR3 sequence (DNA): TGTGCCAGCAGTCAGAAGGTCAATCAGCCCCAGCATTTT.

There are many counts of this clonotype. The CDR3 nucleotides read TGCGCCAGCAGCTTGGCTGCAGGGGGCTACAATGAGCAGTTCTTC. This encodes CASSLAAGGYNEQFF. The rearrangement uses TRBV5-1 and TRBJ2-1; TRBD1 matches 7 bases. This CDR3 comprises 15 residues. With V trimmed by 0 bases and J by 3 bases, 3 bases remained unmatched. Looked up from germline, CDR1 is SGHRS and CDR2 is YFSETQ. The whole variable domain, remainder taken from reference TRBV5-1 and TRBJ2-1, is KAGVTQTPRYLIKTRGQQVTLSCSPISGHRSVSWYQQTPGQGLQFLFEYFSETQRNKGNFPGRFSGRQFSNSRSEMNVSTLELGDSALYLCASSLAAGGYNEQFFGPGTRLTVL.

This rearrangement joins TRBV10-3 to TRBJ1-1, with D maybe TRBD1 (6 bases). The V end was cut by 7 bases, the J end by 2 bases, with 14 bases between. The CDR3 has 14 residues. The germline V gene encodes CDR1 ENHRY and CDR2 SYGVKD. The CDR3 DNA follows: TGTGCCATCATGGAACAGGGAATCAACACTGAAGCTTTCTTT. Protein sequence: CAIMEQGINTEAFF.

The J gene is TRBJ2-7, the V gene TRBV7-9; a possible D gene is TRBD2 (5 bases). Trimming left V 6 bases short and J 1 base short, with 25 bases between. This CDR3 is built from 18 residues. Germline-derived CDR1 and CDR2 are SEHNR and FQNEAQ (reference sequence). The CDR3 sequence: CASSPYPLGEQTSYEQYF. The CDR3 DNA sequence: TGTGCCAGCAGTCCCTATCCGCTTGGGGAGCAAACTTCCTACGAGCAGTACTTC.

This clonotype was detected ten times or more. This chain connects TRBV2 to TRBJ1-6; D uncertain. The CDR3 spans 14 residues. Germline CDR1 and CDR2: SNHLY and FYNNEI. V shed 4 bases and J shed 9 bases, with 13 bases lying between them. CDR3 residues: CASSVSPGISPLHF. DNA for the CDR3: TGTGCCAGCAGTGTTTCCCCGGGAATTTCACCCCTCCACTTT.

The V call is TRBV12-3 or TRBV12-4, the J call TRBJ1-4, with 7 bases matching TRBD1. V shed 5 bases and J 5 bases; nucleotides not matched to a gene: 8. The CDR3 length is 15 residues. CDR3 amino acids: CASSRSGQLNEKLFF. The CDR3 DNA follows: TGTGCCAGCAGTCGGTCGGGACAGCTAAATGAAAAACTGTTTTTT.

Many counts were recorded for this clonotype. This chain joins TRBV4-1 and TRBJ1-5, with no clear D. Looked up from germline, CDR1 is MGHRA and CDR2 is YSYEKL. The CDR3 runs 15 residues. V lost 4 bases to trimming and J lost 0 bases, with 10 bases between them. The DNA of the CDR3 is TGCGCCAGCAGCCTTAAGTTTTATAGCAATCAGCCCCAGCATTTT. This gives the protein CASSLKFYSNQPQHF.

The V and J genes are TRBV3-1 and TRBJ2-1, with 7 bases lining up with TRBD2. V shed 1 base and J 2 bases; nucleotides not matched to a gene: 2. This CDR3 contains 15 residues. CDR1 is LGHDT, CDR2 YNNKEL, per germline (reference sequence). The CDR3 loop is CASSQASGTYNEQFF. CDR3 coding DNA: TGTGCCAGCAGCCAAGCTAGCGGAACCTACAATGAGCAGTTCTTC.

This clonotype was observed many times. The rearrangement joins TRBV27 to TRBJ1-4, with TRBD1 matching over 7 bases. Germline-derived CDR1 and CDR2 are MNHEY and SMNVEV (reference sequence). V was pared by 5 bases and J by 8 bases, with 14 bases of the junction left unmatched. There are 16 residues in the CDR3. The CDR3: CASSIRSGGWGEKLFF. Here the CDR3 DNA reads TGTGCCAGCAGTATTCGGTCAGGGGGATGGGGAGAAAAACTGTTTTTT.

The V gene is TRBV9, the J gene TRBJ1-1, with D uncertain. V was pared by 4 bases and J by 2 bases, with 18 bases between. This CDR3 contains 16 residues. Looked up from germline, CDR1 is SGDLS and CDR2 is YYNGEE. The CDR3 reads CASSPLGGLLNTEAFF. The CDR3 region has the DNA TGTGCCAGCAGCCCTCTAGGAGGGCTCCTTAACACTGAAGCTTTCTTT. Complete variable domain (other parts from reference TRBV9 and TRBJ1-1): DSGVTQTPKHLITATGQRVTLRCSPRSGDLSVYWYQQSLDQGLQFLIQYYNGEERAKGNILERFSAQQFPDLHSELNLSSLELGDSALYFCASSPLGGLLNTEAFFGQGTRLTVV.

The chain links TRBV10-1 to TRBJ2-2; D may be TRBD1 or TRBD2 (6 bases each). This CDR3 is 16 amino acids long. The germline CDR1 and CDR2 sequences are WNHNN and SYGVQD (reference sequence). V lost 5 bases, J lost 1 base, and 14 bases lay in between. The CDR3: CASSFVGGLNTGELFF. The CDR3 bases are TGCGCCAGCAGTTTCGTGGGGGGCCTGAACACCGGGGAGCTGTTTTTT.

This clonotype was recorded a few times. This chain joins TRBV12-3 or TRBV12-4 and TRBJ2-7; 9 bases fit TRBD1. The length of the CDR3 is 15 residues. V was clipped by 2 bases and J by 2 bases; unmatched bases: 4. The CDR3 bases are TGTGCCAGCAGTTTAAGCACAGGGGGCCCCTACGAGCAGTACTTC. Protein product: CASSLSTGGPYEQYF.

J is TRBJ2-3 and V is TRBV9; 9 nucleotides match TRBD2. The CDR3 length is 17 residues. The trim removed 3 bases at V and 0 bases at J, leaving 8 bases unmatched. CDR1 is SGDLS and CDR2 is YYNGEE in the germline V gene. In DNA, the CDR3 is TGTGCCAGCAGCGCTTCGAGTAGCGGGGGTAGCACAGATACGCAGTATTTT. Translating gives CASSASSSGGSTDTQYF.

V usage is TRBV5-6 and J usage is TRBJ2-1; TRBD2 aligns across 11 bases. The CDR3 spans 17 residues. Germline trimming cut 0 bases from V and 3 bases from J; bases unmatched to any gene: 5. The germline gives CDR1 SGHDT, CDR2 YYEEEE. This CDR3 reads CASSLGLAGGIYNEQFF. The DNA of the CDR3 is TGTGCCAGCAGCTTGGGGCTAGCGGGGGGTATCTACAATGAGCAGTTCTTC.